This TCR beta chain comes out of a study of cytomegalovirus exposure and HLA in healthy donors. Study details: A previous analysis identified approximately 120 million unique TCR beta sequences derived from roughly 180 million T cells.

The V and J ends lost 8 bases and 0 bases respectively, with 18 bases between them. The V gene's germline CDR1 is SGDLS and CDR2 YYNGEE. CDR3 size: 15 residues. Use of 60 Vbeta and 13 Jbeta primers characterized the PCR. The protocol was immunoSEQ multiplex PCR, while the TCRdb copy is restricted to in-frame clones and leaves out a portion. Among fewer than 90,000 clones listed, under 85% were seen once. This clone was seen a handful of times. The sequence was collected from a male donor in good health and CMV-seronegative. The sequencing input was PBMCs. The V and J genes are TRBV9 and TRBJ2-7; D is perhaps TRBD2 (5 bases). The CDR3 is CASSPGISFSYEQYF. For the CDR3, the DNA is TGTGCCAGTAGTCCCGGGATCTCGTTCTCCTACGAGCAGTACTTC.